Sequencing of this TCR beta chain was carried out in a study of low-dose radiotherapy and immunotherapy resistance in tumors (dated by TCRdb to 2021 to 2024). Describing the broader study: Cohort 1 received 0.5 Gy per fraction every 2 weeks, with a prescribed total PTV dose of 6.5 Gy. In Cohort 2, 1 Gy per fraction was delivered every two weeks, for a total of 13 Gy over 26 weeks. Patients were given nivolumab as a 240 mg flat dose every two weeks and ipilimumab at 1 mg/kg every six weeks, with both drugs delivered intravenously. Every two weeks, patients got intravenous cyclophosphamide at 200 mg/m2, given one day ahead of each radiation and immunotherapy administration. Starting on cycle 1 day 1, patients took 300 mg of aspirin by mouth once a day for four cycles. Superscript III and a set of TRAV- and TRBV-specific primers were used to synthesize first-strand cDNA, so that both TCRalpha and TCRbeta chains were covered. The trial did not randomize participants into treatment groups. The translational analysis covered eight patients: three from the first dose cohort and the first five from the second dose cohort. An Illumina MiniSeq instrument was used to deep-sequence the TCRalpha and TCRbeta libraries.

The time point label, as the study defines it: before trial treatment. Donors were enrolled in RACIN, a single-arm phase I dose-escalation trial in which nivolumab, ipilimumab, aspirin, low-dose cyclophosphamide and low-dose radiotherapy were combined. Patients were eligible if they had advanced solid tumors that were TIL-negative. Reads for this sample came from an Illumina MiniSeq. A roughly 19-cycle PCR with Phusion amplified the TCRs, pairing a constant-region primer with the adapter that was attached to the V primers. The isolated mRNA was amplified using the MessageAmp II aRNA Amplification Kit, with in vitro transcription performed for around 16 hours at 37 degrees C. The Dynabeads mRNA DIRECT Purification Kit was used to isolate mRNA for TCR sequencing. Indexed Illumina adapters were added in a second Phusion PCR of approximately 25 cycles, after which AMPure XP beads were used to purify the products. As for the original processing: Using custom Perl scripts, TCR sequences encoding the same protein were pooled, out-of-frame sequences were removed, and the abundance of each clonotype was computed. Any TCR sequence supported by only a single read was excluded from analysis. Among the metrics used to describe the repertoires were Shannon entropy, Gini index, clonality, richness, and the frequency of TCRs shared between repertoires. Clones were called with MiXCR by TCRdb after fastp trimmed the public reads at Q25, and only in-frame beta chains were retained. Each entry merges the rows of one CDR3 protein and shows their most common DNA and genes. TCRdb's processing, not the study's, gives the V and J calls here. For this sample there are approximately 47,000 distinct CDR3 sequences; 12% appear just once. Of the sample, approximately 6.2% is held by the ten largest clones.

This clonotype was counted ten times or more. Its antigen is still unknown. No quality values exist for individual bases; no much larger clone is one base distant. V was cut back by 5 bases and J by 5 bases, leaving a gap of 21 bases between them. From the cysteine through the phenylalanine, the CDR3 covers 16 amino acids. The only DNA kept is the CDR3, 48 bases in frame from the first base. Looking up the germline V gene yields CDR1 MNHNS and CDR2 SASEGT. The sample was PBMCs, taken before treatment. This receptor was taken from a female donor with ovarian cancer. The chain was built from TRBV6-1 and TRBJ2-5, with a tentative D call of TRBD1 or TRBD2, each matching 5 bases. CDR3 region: CASSYPGPLKGETQYF. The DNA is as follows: TGTGCCAGCAGTTACCCGGGACCCCTGAAAGGGGAGACCCAGTACTTC.